A selection of T cell receptor beta chains follows, all from one sample in a study of regulatory T cells in long-lasting Graves disease. TCRdb re-called the multiplex PCR reads with MiXCR, one entry per CDR3 protein. The sample lists 350,000 to 450,000 distinct CDR3 sequences; roughly 24% were seen once. The sequencing used peripheral blood mononuclear cells (PBMCs), collected when the disease was refractory, from a patient treated with antithyroid drugs. The source is a woman between 40 and 50 years old with Graves disease. Each CDR3 is given with its conserved first and last residue. The D gene is left open where the match is weak. Clone size is stated in some rows and not others, as once, few, many or a class when expanded.

J,V,size,D,DNA,CDR3
TRBJ1-4,TRBV7-8,few,TRBD1,TGTGCCAGCAGCTATAGACAGGGTGTTGAAAAACTGTTTTTT,CASSYRQGVEKLFF
TRBJ1-1,TRBV28,many,NA,TGTGCCAGCAGTCTTCTGGGCCATAGAGGGGCTGAAGCTTTCTTT,CASSLLGHRGAEAFF
TRBJ2-2,TRBV6-4,many,NA,TGTGCCAGCAGGCCCTCAGACAGCGGGGAGCTGTTTTTT,CASRPSDSGELFF
TRBJ2-2,TRBV15,few,TRBD2,TGTGCCACGAGAGACTGGGGACTAGCGGACACCGGGGAGCTGTTTTTT,CATRDWGLADTGELFF
TRBJ1-5,TRBV20-1,few,TRBD1,TGCAGTGCTAAAAGGGACAGGTATAGCAATCAGCCCCAGCATTTT,CSAKRDRYSNQPQHF
TRBJ1-6,TRBV2,NA,NA,TGTGCCAGCACGACAGGCTATAATTCACCCCTCCACTTT,CASTTGYNSPLHF
TRBJ2-2,TRBV2,NA,NA,TGTGCCAGCAGCTTTCAAGGCGCCGGGGAGCTGTTTTTT,CASSFQGAGELFF
TRBJ1-1,TRBV6-5,NA,NA,TGTGCCAGCAGTTACGGGGGAGAAGGTGAAGCTTTCTTT,CASSYGGEGEAFF
TRBJ2-7,TRBV2,NA,TRBD2,TGTGCCAGCAGAGCGGGACGGATAACCTACGAGCAGTACTTC,CASRAGRITYEQYF
TRBJ2-1,TRBV29-1,NA,NA,TGCAGCGTTGAAGATCGGATTCTAGAGCGGTTAACTTCCTACAATGAGCAGTTCTTC,CSVEDRILERLTSYNEQFF
TRBJ2-1,TRBV7-2,NA,NA,TGTGCCAGCAGCTTAGAATGGGCAACCTACAATGAGCAGTTCTTC,CASSLEWATYNEQFF
TRBJ1-6,TRBV28,many,NA,TGTGCCAGCAGTTTATTGGCCACAGCCCTCCACTTT,CASSLLATALHF
TRBJ2-7,TRBV6-1,NA,NA,TGTGCCAGCAAGCTGGAGGGGCGGGGGCTGTACGAGCAGTACTTC,CASKLEGRGLYEQYF
TRBJ2-2,TRBV6-5,NA,NA,TGTGCCAGCAGTTACCGGAGGACCGGGGAGCTGTTTTTT,CASSYRRTGELFF
TRBJ2-7,TRBV20-1,many,TRBD1,TGCAGTGCTAGAGTCACAACCGACAGGGGAAGTCGCGAGCAGTACTTC,CSARVTTDRGSREQYF
TRBJ1-4,TRBV7-9,NA,NA,TGTGCCAGCAGCTTAACTGGCGGCTCAACTAATGAAGAACTGTTTTTT,CASSLTGGSTNEELFF
TRBJ1-1,TRBV19,NA,NA,TGTGCCAGTAGGATACCCCATAGCGGCGGAACTGAAGCTTTCTTT,CASRIPHSGGTEAFF
TRBJ2-2,TRBV12-3/TRBV12-4,many,TRBD2,TGTGCCAGCACTCCTCTAGCGGGAGGAGCCGGGGAGCTGTTTTTT,CASTPLAGGAGELFF
TRBJ1-1,TRBV5-5,NA,TRBD1,TGTGCCAGCAGCTTAGACAGGACAGGGGGCGCAGGGACTGAAGCTTTCTTT,CASSLDRTGGAGTEAFF
TRBJ1-1,TRBV12-3/TRBV12-4,many,TRBD1,TGTGCCAGCAGTCAAGCGACAGGGGGCTGGACTGAAGCTTTCTTT,CASSQATGGWTEAFF
TRBJ1-4,TRBV6-5,many,NA,TGTGCCAGCAGTTCCCGTATGGGGGCGCATGAAAAACTGTTTTTT,CASSSRMGAHEKLFF
TRBJ2-7,TRBV20-1,NA,TRBD1,TGCAGTGCTAGAGGGGGACAGGGTCCCTACGAGCAGTACTTC,CSARGGQGPYEQYF
TRBJ1-4,TRBV7-8,many,TRBD1,TGTGCCAGCAGCTCCTCCGGGACAGAAACCGAAAAACTGTTTTTT,CASSSSGTETEKLFF
TRBJ2-6,TRBV6-1,NA,TRBD1,TGTGCCAGCACGAGACAGGGTGGATACTCTGGGGCCAACGTCCTGACTTTC,CASTRQGGYSGANVLTF
TRBJ2-7,TRBV2,few,NA,TGTGCCAGCAGTCCTGGACCCCCCTACGAGCAGTACTTC,CASSPGPPYEQYF
TRBJ2-6,TRBV28,NA,NA,TGTGCCAGCAGCGAGGCGGGCTCTGGGGCCAACGTCCTGACTTTC,CASSEAGSGANVLTF
TRBJ2-1,TRBV4-1,NA,NA,TGCGCCAGCGGAGACTTGAGCTCCTACAATGAGCAGTTCTTC,CASGDLSSYNEQFF
TRBJ2-7,TRBV20-1,NA,NA,TGCAGTGCTAGAAGGCCAGCCTACGAGCAGTACTTC,CSARRPAYEQYF
TRBJ1-5,TRBV19,few,NA,TGTGCCAGTAGTCCGGGGTACAACAATCAGCCCCAGCATTTT,CASSPGYNNQPQHF
TRBJ2-1,TRBV24-1,few,NA,TGTGCCACCCGAGGGGGAGCGGGCACTGAGCAGTTCTTC,CATRGGAGTEQFF
TRBJ1-1,TRBV5-1,NA,NA,TGCGCCAGCAGCTTGCAACACAGCTTTAGGAGGGACACTGAAGCTCTCTTT,CASSLQHSFRRDTEALF
TRBJ1-2,TRBV12-3/TRBV12-4,many,NA,TGTGCCAGCAGTTCAGACTTAGACAGAAACTATGGCTACACCTTC,CASSSDLDRNYGYTF
TRBJ2-5,TRBV28,many,TRBD2,TGTGCCAGCAGTTTTGGACTAGCGGGAGTTTTCGAGACCCAGTACTTC,CASSFGLAGVFETQYF
TRBJ1-4,TRBV29-1,few,NA,TGCAGCGTTGGATATGCAGGGTTGGGGCCAGGGAGAAGTGAAAAACTGTTTTTT,CSVGYAGLGPGRSEKLFF
TRBJ2-7,TRBV20-1,many,NA,TGCAGTGCTATTGACTACGAGCAGTACTTC,CSAIDYEQYF
TRBJ1-1,TRBV7-9,few,NA,TGTGCCAGCAGGAAATTTGACCGGGACACTGAAGCTTTCTTT,CASRKFDRDTEAFF
TRBJ2-7,TRBV7-9,NA,NA,TGTGCCAGCAGCAGACGACAGGTTGGGAACTCCGAGCAGTACTTC,CASSRRQVGNSEQYF
TRBJ2-5,TRBV28,many,NA,TGTGCCAGCAGTTCCGCCGGGACGGCGATAGGAGAGACCCAGTACTTC,CASSSAGTAIGETQYF
TRBJ2-7,TRBV11-1,NA,TRBD2,TGTGCCAGCAGCCCCGGTTCGGTAGCGGGAGTTCGGGAGCGGTACTTC,CASSPGSVAGVRERYF
TRBJ2-7,TRBV10-3,NA,NA,TGTGCCATCAGTGAGGGACCTTACGAGCAGTACTTC,CAISEGPYEQYF
TRBJ1-4,TRBV5-1,few,NA,TGTGCCAGCAGCTTCTTCCCGGGAGCCGGGGACGGAAAACTGTTTTTT,CASSFFPGAGDGKLFF
TRBJ2-6,TRBV19,few,NA,TGTGCCAGTAGTATAGATCTAGGACAGAGCTCTGGGGCCAACGTCCTGACTTTC,CASSIDLGQSSGANVLTF
TRBJ2-5,TRBV11-2,many,NA,TGTGCCAGCAGCTTAGAAACTAGCCGAACCCAGTACTTC,CASSLETSRTQYF
TRBJ2-7,TRBV3-1,NA,TRBD2,TGTGCCAGCAGAAACCTAGCGGGAGACCCCGAGCAGTACTTC,CASRNLAGDPEQYF
TRBJ1-4,TRBV12-3/TRBV12-4,many,NA,TGTGCCAGCAGCCATAGAGGGGGGCAGACGGCGGAAAAACTGTTTTTT,CASSHRGGQTAEKLFF
TRBJ2-3,TRBV20-1,NA,TRBD2,TGCAGTGCTGGGACTACCTCCAACACAGATACGCAGTATTTT,CSAGTTSNTDTQYF
TRBJ2-1,TRBV28,NA,TRBD2,TGTGCCAGCAGGAGCAGCGGGAGCTCCTACAATGAGCAGTTCTTC,CASRSSGSSYNEQFF
TRBJ2-5,TRBV27,NA,NA,TGTGCCAGCAGCCCCCGGGGGCCAGGGACCCAGTACTTC,CASSPRGPGTQYF
TRBJ1-1,TRBV19,few,NA,TGTGCCAGTAGTTTTGACACTGAAGCTTTCTTT,CASSFDTEAFF
TRBJ2-5,TRBV6-1,many,TRBD2,TGTGCCAGCGAGCTAGCGGGAGCTTGGGGAGAGACCCAGTACTTC,CASELAGAWGETQYF
TRBJ2-1,TRBV19,NA,NA,TGTGCCAGTAGTAGGGACGGCTACAATGAGCAGTTCTTC,CASSRDGYNEQFF
TRBJ1-1,TRBV5-1,many,TRBD1,TGCGCCAGCAGCTTGGAGACAGGGGCCTTTGAAGCTTTCTTT,CASSLETGAFEAFF
TRBJ1-4,TRBV15,NA,NA,TGTGCCACCAGCAAGCAGGGAGCTGCAACTAATGAAAAACTGTTTTTT,CATSKQGAATNEKLFF
TRBJ2-3,TRBV5-4,many,TRBD1,TGTGCCAGCAGCGCGGACAGGGGCACAGATACGCAGTATTTT,CASSADRGTDTQYF
TRBJ2-5,TRBV25-1,NA,NA,TGTGCCAGCAGTGAGCTGGGCAGAGAAGAGACCCAGTACTTC,CASSELGREETQYF
TRBJ2-2,TRBV7-9,NA,NA,TGTGCCAGCAGCCCCCTGGCAGGGGTGAACACCGGGGAGCTGTTTTTT,CASSPLAGVNTGELFF
TRBJ2-7,TRBV28,many,NA,TGTGCCAGCAGTTTCCCAACGGCCGGGGGTTTCAACGAGCAGTACTTC,CASSFPTAGGFNEQYF
TRBJ1-1,TRBV2,many,NA,TGTGCCACCGAGGCCGCTGCCGAAGCTTTCTTT,CATEAAAEAFF
TRBJ1-3,TRBV28,few,TRBD1,TGTGCCAGCAGTCGTATTATTTGGACAGGGGTACGCTCTGGAAACACCATATATTTT,CASSRIIWTGVRSGNTIYF
TRBJ2-2,TRBV9,once,NA,TGTGCCAGCAGCGTAGAACGAGGCCTCGCGAACACCGGGGAGCTGTTTTTT,CASSVERGLANTGELFF